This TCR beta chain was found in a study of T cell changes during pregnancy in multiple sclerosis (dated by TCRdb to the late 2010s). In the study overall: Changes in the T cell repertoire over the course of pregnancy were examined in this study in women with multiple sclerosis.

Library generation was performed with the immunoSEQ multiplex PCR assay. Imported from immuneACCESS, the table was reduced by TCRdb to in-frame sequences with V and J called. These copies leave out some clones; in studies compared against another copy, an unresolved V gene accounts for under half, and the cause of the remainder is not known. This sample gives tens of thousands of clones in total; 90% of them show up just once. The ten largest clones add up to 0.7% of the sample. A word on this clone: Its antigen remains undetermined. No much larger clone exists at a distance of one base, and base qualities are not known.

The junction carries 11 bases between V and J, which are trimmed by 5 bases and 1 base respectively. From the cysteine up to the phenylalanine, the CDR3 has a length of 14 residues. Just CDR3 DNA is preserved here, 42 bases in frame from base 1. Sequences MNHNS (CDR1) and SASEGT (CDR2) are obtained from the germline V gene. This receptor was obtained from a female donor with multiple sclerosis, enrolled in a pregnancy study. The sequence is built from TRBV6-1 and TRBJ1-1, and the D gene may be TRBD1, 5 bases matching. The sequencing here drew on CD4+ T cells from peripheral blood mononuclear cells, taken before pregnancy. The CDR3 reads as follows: CASSLTASNTEAFF. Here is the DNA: TGTGCCAGCAGTCTGACAGCTTCGAACACTGAAGCTTTCTTT.